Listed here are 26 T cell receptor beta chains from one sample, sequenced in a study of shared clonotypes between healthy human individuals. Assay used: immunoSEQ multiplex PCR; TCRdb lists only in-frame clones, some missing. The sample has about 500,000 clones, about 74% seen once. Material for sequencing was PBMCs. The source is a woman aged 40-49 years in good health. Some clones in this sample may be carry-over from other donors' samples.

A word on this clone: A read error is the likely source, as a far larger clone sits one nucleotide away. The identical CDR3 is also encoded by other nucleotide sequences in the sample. CDR3 sequence reads: CASSALRQGSGGYTF. Here the CDR3 DNA reads TGTGCTAGCAGTGCCCTCCGACAGGGGTCGGGAGGCTACACCTTC. The chain joins TRBV27 to TRBJ1-2, with 8 nucleotides matching TRBD1. CDR3 size: 15 residues. The germline CDR1 and CDR2 sequences are MNHEY and SMNVEV (reference sequence).

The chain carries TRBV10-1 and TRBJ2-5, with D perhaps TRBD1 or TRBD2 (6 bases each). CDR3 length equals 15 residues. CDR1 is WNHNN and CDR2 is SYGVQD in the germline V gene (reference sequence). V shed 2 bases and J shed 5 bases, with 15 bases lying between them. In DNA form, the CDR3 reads TGCGCCAGCAGTGAGGGGTCGGGGGCGCGGGAGACCCAGTACTTC. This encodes CASSEGSGARETQYF.

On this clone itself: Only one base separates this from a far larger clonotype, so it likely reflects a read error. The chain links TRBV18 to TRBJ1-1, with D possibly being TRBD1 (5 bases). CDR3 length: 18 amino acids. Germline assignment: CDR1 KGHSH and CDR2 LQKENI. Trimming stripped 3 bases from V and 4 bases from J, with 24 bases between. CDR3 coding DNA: TGTGCCAGCTCACCGCGGGGCACCGAAATCACTCTGAGCACTGAAGCTTTCTTT. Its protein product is CASSPRGTEITLSTEAFF.

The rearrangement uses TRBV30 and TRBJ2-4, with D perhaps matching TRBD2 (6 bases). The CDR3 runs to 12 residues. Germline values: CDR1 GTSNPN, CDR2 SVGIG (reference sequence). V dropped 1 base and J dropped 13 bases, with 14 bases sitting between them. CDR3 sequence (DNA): TGTGCCTGGAGTGCTCCGGGACTTAGACAGTACTTC. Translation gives CAWSAPGLRQYF.

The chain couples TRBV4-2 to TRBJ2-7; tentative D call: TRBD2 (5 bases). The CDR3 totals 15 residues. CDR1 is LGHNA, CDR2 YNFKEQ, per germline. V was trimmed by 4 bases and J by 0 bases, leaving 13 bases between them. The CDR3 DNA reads TGTGCCAGCAGCCTTTGGCGGGCGAGCTCCTACGAGCAGTACTTC. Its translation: CASSLWRASSYEQYF.

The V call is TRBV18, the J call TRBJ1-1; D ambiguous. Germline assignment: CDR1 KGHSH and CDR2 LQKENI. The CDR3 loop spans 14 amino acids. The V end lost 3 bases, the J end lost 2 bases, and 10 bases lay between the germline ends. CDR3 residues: CASSPETYNTEAFF. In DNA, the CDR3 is TGTGCCAGCTCACCCGAGACTTACAACACTGAAGCTTTCTTT.

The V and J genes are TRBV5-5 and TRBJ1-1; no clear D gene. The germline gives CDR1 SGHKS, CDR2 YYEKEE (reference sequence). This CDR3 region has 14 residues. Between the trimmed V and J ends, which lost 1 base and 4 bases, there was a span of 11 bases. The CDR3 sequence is CASSLFRDGTEAFF. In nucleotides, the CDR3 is TGTGCCAGCAGCTTGTTCCGCGACGGCACTGAAGCTTTCTTT.

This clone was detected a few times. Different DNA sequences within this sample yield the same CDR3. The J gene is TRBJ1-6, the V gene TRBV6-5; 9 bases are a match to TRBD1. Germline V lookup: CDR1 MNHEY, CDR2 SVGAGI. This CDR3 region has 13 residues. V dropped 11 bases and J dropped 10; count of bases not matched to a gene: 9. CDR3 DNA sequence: TGTGCCGCACGGGACAGGGCTGGCTCACCCCTCCACTTT. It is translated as CAARDRAGSPLHF.

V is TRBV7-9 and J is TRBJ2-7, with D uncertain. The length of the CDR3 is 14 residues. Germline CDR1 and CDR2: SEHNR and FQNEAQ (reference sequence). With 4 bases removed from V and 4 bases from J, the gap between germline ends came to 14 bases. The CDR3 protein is CASSSVTVGYEQYF. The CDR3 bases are TGTGCCAGCAGCTCCGTTACCGTAGGGTACGAGCAGTACTTC.

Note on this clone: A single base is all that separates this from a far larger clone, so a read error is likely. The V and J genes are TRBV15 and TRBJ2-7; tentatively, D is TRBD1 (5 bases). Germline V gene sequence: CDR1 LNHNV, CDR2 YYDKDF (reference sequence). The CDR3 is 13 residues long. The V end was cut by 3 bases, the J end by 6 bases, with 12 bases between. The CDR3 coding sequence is TGTGCCACCAGCAGGGGCAGGGTAACCGAGCAGTACTTC. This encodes CATSRGRVTEQYF.

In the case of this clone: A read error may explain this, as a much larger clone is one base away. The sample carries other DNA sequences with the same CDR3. CDR3 DNA: TGTGCCTGGAGTGTGACGGGGAATCAGCCCCAGCATTTT. Amino acid sequence: CAWSVTGNQPQHF. The chain is built from TRBV30 and TRBJ1-5; D gene unclear. The CDR3 length is 13 residues. Germline CDR1 reads GTSNPN; CDR2 reads SVGIG (reference sequence). V was shortened by 0 bases and J by 4 bases, with 7 bases between the two germline ends.

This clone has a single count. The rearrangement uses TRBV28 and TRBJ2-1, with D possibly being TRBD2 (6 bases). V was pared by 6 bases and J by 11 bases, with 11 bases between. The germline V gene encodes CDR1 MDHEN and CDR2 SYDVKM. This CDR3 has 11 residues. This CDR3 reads CASRLAEKQFF. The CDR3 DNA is TGTGCCAGCAGGTTAGCGGAAAAGCAGTTCTTC.

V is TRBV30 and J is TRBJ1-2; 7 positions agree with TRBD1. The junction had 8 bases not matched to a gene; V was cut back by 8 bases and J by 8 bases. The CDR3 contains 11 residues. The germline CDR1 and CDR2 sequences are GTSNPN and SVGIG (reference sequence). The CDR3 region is CAGRQGTGYTF. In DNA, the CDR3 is TGTGCCGGCCGACAGGGAACGGGCTACACCTTC.

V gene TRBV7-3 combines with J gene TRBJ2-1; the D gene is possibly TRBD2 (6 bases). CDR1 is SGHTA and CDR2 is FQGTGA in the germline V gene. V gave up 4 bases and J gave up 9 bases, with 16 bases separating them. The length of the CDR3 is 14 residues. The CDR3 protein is CASSSLGGPVEQFF. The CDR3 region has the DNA TGTGCCAGCAGCTCGCTCGGAGGGCCCGTTGAGCAGTTCTTC.

The CDR3 spells CASSLSGSDQPQHF. DNA for the CDR3: TGTGCCAGCTCCCTCAGCGGGAGCGATCAGCCCCAGCATTTT. The chain has TRBV18 and TRBJ1-5; D ambiguous. This CDR3 spans 14 amino acids. With 6 bases removed from V and 5 bases from J, the gap between germline ends came to 14 bases. Per germline, CDR1 KGHSH and CDR2 LQKENI. Based on the CDR3 plus reference TRBV18 and TRBJ1-5, the full variable domain is NAGVMQNPRHLVRRRGQEARLRCSPMKGHSHVYWYRQLPEEGLKFMVYLQKENIIDESGMPKERFSAEFPKEGPSILRIQQVVRGDSAAYFCASSLSGSDQPQHFGDGTRLSIL.

The chain's CDR3 is CASSVLAGGRHEQFF. The DNA for the CDR3 is TGTGCCAGCAGCGTGCTAGCGGGAGGCCGTCATGAGCAGTTCTTC. The genes are TRBV9 and TRBJ2-1; 11 bases are shared with TRBD2. Germline CDR1 and CDR2: SGDLS and YYNGEE. The CDR3 runs 15 residues. The junction had 6 bases not matched to a gene; V was cut back by 2 bases and J by 8 bases.

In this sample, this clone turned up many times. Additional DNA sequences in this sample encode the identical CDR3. The CDR3: CASGGTGNMNTEAFF. The CDR3 coding sequence is TGTGCCAGCGGGGGGACAGGGAACATGAACACTGAAGCTTTCTTT. The rearrangement links TRBV28 to TRBJ1-1; 9 nucleotides match TRBD1. Germline trimming cut 8 bases from V and 0 bases from J; bases unmatched to any gene: 7. Germline values: CDR1 MDHEN, CDR2 SYDVKM. The CDR3 loop spans 15 amino acids.

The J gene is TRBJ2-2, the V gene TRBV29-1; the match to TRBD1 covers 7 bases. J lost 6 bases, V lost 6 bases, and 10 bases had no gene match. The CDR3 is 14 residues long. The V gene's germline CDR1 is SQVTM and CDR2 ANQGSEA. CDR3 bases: TGCAGCGTGGGACAGAGAGGTATTCCCGGGGAGCTGTTTTTT. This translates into CSVGQRGIPGELFF.

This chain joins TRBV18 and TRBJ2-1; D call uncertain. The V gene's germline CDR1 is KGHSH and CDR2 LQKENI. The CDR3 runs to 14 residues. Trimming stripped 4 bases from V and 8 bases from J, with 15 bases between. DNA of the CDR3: TGTGCCAGCTCACTACCGGCCAGTAGGGATGAGCAGTTCTTC. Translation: CASSLPASRDEQFF.

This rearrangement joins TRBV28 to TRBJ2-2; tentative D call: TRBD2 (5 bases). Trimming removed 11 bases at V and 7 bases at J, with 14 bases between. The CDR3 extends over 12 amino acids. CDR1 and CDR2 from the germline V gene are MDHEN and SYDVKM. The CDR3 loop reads CAGRVSGGELFF. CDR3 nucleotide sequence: TGTGCCGGGCGGGTTTCCGGCGGGGAGCTGTTTTTT.

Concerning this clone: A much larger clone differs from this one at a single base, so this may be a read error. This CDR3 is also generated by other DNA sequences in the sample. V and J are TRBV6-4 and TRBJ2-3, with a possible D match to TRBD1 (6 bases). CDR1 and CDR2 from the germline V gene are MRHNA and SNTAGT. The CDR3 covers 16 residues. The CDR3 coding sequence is TGCGCCAGCAGTGACTCAACAGGGAGTGGAACAGATACGCAGTATTTT. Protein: CASSDSTGSGTDTQYF.

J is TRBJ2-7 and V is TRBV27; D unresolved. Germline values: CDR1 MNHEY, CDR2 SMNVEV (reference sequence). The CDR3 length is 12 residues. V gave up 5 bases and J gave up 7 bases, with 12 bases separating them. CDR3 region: CASSGPVGEQYF. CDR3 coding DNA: TGTGCCAGCAGTGGGCCCGTTGGGGAGCAGTACTTC.

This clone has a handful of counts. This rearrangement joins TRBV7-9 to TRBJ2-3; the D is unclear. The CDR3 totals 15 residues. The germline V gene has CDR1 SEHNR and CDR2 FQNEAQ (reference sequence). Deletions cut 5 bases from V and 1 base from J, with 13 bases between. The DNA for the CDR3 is TGTGCCAGCAGCCGAACACCGGTCCGCACAGATACGCAGTATTTT. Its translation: CASSRTPVRTDTQYF.

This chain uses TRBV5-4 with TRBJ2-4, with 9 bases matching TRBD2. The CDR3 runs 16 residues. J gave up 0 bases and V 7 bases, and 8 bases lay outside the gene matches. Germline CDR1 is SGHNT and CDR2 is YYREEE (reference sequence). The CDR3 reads CASASSGTEAKNIQYF. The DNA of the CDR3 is TGTGCCAGCGCATCTAGCGGGACTGAAGCCAAAAACATTCAGTACTTC.

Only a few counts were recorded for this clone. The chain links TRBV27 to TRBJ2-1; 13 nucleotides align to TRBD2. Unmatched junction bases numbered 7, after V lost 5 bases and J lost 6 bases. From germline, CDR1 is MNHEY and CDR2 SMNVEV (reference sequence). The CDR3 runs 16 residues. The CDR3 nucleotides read TGTGCCAGCAGTCCACTAGCGGGAGGGCTGAGCAATGAGCAGTTCTTC. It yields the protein CASSPLAGGLSNEQFF.

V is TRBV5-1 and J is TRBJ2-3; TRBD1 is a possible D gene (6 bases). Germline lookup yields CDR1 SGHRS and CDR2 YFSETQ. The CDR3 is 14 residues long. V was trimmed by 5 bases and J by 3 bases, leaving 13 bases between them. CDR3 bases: TGCGCCAGCAGTACAGGGACGGTGACAGATACGCAGTATTTT. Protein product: CASSTGTVTDTQYF.